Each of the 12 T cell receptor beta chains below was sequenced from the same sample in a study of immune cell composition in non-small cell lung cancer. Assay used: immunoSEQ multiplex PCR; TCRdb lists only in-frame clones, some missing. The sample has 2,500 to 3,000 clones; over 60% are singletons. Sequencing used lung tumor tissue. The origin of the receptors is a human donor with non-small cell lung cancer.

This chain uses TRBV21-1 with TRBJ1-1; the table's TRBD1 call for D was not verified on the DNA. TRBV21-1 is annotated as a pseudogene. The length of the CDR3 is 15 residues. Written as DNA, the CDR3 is TGTGCCAGCAGCATCGTCGGCTCAGGGTACACTGAAGCTTTCTTT. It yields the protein CASSIVGSGYTEAFF.

The DNA for the CDR3 is TGTGCCAGCAGCTTAGGGCCCTCGGGGGGCTTTCAGCCCCAGCATTTT. This codes for CASSLGPSGGFQPQHF. The V gene is TRBV7-2, the J gene TRBJ1-5, with D possibly being TRBD1 (6 bases). V lost 1 base and J lost 6, with 16 bases in between. The CDR3 runs 16 residues. Germline values: CDR1 SGHTA, CDR2 FQGNSA.

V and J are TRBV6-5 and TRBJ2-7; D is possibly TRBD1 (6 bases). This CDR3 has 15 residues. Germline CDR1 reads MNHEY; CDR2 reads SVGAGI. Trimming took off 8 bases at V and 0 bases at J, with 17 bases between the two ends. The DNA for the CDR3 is TGTGCCAGCGGAAGCAGGGGCACCCCCTCCTACGAGCAGTACTTC. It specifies CASGSRGTPSYEQYF.

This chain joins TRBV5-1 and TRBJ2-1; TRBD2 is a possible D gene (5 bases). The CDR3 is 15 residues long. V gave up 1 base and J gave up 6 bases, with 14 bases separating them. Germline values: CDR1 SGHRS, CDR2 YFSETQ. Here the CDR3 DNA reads TGCGCCAGCAGCTTGAACGGGATGGTGGGCAATGAGCAGTTCTTC. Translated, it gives CASSLNGMVGNEQFF.

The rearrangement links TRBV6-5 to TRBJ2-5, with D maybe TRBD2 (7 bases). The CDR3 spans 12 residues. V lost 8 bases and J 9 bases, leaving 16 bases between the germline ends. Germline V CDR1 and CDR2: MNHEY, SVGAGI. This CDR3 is CASGGGGGPQYF. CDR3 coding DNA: TGTGCCAGCGGAGGGGGGGGAGGGCCCCAGTACTTC.

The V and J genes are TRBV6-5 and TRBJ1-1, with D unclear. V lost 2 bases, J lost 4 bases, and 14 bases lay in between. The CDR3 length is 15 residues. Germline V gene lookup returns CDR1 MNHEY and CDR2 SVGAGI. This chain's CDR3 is CASSYDSRVGTEAFF. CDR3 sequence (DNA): TGTGCCAGCAGTTACGACTCGAGGGTGGGCACTGAAGCTTTCTTT.

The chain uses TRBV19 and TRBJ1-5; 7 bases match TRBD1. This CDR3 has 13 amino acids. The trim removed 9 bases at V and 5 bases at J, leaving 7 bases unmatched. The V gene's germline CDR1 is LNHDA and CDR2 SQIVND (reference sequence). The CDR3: CARQDRPHQPQHF. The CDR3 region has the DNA TGTGCCAGGCAGGACAGGCCGCATCAGCCCCAGCATTTT.

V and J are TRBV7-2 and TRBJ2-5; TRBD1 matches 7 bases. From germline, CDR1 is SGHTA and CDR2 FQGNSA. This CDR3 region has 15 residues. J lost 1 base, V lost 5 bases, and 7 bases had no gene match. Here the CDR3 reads CASSGTGTVQETQYF. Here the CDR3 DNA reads TGTGCCAGCAGCGGGACGGGGACAGTCCAAGAGACCCAGTACTTC.

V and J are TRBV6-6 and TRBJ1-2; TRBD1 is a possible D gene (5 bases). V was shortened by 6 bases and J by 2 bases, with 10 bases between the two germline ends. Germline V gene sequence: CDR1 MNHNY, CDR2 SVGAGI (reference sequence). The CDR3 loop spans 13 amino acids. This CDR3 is CASRRDRNYGYTF. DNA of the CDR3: TGTGCCAGCAGGAGAGACAGAAACTATGGCTACACCTTC.

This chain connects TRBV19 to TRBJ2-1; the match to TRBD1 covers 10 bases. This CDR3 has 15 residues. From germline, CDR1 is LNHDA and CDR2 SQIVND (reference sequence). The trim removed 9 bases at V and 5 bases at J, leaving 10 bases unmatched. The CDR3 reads CASSKPGQGNNEQFF. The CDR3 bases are TGTGCCAGCTCCAAACCGGGACAGGGGAACAATGAGCAGTTCTTC.

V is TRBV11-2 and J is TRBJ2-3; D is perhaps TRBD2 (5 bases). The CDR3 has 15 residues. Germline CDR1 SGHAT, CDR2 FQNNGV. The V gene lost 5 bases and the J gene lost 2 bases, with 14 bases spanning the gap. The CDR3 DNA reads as TGTGCCAGCAGCCCCTCCGGACTGATCACAGATACGCAGTATTTT. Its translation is CASSPSGLITDTQYF.

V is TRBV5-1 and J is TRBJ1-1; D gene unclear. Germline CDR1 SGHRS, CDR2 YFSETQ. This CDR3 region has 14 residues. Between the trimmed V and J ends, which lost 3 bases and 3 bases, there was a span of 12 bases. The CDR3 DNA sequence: TGCGCCAGCAGCTCGGGGTCGGCGGACACTGAAGCTTTCTTT. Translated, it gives CASSSGSADTEAFF.